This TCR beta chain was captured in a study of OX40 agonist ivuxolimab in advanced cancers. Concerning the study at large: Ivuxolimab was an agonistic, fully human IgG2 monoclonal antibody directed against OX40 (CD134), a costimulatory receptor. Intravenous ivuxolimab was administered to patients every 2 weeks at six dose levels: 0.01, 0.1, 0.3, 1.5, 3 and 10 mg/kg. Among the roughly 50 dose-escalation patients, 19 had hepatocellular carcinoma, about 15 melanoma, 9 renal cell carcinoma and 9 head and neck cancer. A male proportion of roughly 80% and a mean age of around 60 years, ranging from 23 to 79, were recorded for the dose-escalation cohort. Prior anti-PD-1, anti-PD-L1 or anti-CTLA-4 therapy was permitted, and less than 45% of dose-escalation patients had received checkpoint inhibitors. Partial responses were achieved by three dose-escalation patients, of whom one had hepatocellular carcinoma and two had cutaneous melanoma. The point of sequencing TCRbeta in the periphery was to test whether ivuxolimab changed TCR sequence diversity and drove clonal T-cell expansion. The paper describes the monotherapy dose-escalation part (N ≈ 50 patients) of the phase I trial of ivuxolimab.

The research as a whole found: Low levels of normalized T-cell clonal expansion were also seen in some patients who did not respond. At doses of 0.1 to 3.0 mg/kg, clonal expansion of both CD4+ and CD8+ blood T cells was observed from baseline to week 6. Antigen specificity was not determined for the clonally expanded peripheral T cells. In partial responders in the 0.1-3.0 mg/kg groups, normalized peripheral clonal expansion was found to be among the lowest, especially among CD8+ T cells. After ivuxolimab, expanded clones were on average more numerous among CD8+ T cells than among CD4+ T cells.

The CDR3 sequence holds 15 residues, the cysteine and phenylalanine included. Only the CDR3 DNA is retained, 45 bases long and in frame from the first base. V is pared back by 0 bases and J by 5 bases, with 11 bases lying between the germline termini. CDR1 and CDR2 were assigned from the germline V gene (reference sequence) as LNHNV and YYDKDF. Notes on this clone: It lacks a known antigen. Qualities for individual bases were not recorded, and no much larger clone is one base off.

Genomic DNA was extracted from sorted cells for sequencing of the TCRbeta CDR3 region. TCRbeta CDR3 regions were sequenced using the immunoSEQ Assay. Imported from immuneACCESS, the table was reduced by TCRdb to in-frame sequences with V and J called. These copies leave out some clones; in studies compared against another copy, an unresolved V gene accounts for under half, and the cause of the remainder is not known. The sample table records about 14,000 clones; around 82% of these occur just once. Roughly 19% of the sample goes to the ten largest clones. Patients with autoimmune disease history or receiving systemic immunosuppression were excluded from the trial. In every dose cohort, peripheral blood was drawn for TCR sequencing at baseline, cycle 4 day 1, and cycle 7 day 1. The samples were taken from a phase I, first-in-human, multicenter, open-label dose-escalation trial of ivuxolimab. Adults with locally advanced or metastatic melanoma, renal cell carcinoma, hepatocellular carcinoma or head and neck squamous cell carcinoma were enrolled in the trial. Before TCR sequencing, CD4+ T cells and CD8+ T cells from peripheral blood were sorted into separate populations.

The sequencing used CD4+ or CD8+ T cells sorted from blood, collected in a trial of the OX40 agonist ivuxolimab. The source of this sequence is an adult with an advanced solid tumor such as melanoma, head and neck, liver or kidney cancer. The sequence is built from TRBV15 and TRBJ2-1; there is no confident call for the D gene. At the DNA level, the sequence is TGTGCCACCAGCAGAGAAGCGCTCCCCAACAATGAGCAGTTCTTC. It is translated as CATSREALPNNEQFF.